Sequencing of this T cell receptor (beta chain) was carried out in a study of T-cell reconstitution after alpha-beta-depleted transplantation in children. TCRbeta library preparation incorporated unique molecular identifiers. TCRdb reprocessed the PCR reads via MiXCR and lists one record per CDR3 protein. Of approximately 97,000 distinct CDR3 sequences in the sample, approximately 6% were seen once. This clonotype was counted at least ten times. Its antigen is unknown. Findings of the study overall: Several patients had high TCRbeta diversity at day 60; it came from surviving recipient T cells and thymic progenitors. At the one-year point after transplant, T-cell counts and TCRbeta diversity were found to come mostly from T cells that had been newly produced.

V shed 7 bases, J shed 3 bases, and the junction held 2 bases outside the gene matches. This CDR3 has 12 amino acids. Germline V CDR1 and CDR2: SQVTM, ANQGSEA. This sample comprised PBMCs, mostly from graft donor cells, obtained 60 days after TCRalphabeta/CD19-depleted stem cell transplant. The chain links TRBV29-1 to TRBJ2-3; 9 bases fit TRBD1. The origin of this receptor is a female patient under 10 years old who had a stem cell transplant for Fanconi anemia, so the T cells may come from the graft donor. CDR3 loop: CSAGQGTDTQYF. In DNA, the CDR3 is TGCAGCGCTGGACAGGGGACAGATACGCAGTATTTT.